The 25 T cell receptor beta chains presented below share a single source sample, sequenced in a study of T-cell reconstitution after alpha-beta-depleted transplantation in children. Preparing the TCRbeta library involved the use of unique molecular identifiers. Each CDR3 protein is one row after TCRdb ran MiXCR on the PCR reads. The table has around 250,000 distinct CDR3 sequences, almost 10% seen once; the top ten hold around a tenth. The sequencing used PBMCs from the stem cell graft donor, collected from the stem cell graft. The receptors were sampled from a human donor who donated a stem cell graft to a child with SCID.

The sample holds many counts of this clonotype. The genes are TRBV6-1 and TRBJ1-1; perhaps TRBD1 as D (5 bases). From germline, CDR1 is MNHNS and CDR2 SASEGT. The CDR3 has 16 amino acids. V was shortened by 8 bases and J by 5 bases, with 24 bases between the two germline ends. DNA for the CDR3: TGTGCCAGCCGCCCCACGGGGCGCGGACGTGAAACTGAAGCTTTCTTT. Translated, it gives CASRPTGRGRETEAFF.

This clonotype has more than one count but fewer than ten. The V and J genes are TRBV7-6 and TRBJ2-1; D is undetermined. The germline V and J ends were trimmed by 6 bases and 6 bases, with 12 bases remaining between them. There are 13 residues in the CDR3. The V gene's germline CDR1 is SGHVS and CDR2 FNYEAQ. DNA of the CDR3: TGTGCCAGCAGACCCCGGTCAAGCAATGAGCAGTTCTTC. Translated, it gives CASRPRSSNEQFF.

The chain employs TRBV7-6 and TRBJ2-5, with 7 bases fitting TRBD1. With V trimmed by 3 bases and J by 0 bases, 10 bases remained unmatched. Germline values: CDR1 SGHVS, CDR2 FNYEAQ. The CDR3 length is 17 residues. This chain's CDR3 is CASSLGVVGTDQETQYF. The DNA for the CDR3 is TGTGCCAGCAGCTTGGGTGTTGTGGGGACAGACCAAGAGACCCAGTACTTC.

This clonotype was seen a few times. The gene calls are TRBV10-3 and TRBJ2-7; TRBD1 agrees at 7 bases. Trimming at V came to 0 bases and at J to 7 bases, leaving 6 bases not matched to a gene. This CDR3 is 14 amino acids long. Per the germline V gene, CDR1 is ENHRY and CDR2 is SYGVKD. As DNA, the CDR3 is TGTGCCATCAGTGAGTCGGGTACAGGGGTTGAGCAGTACTTC. Residues: CAISESGTGVEQYF.

The chain links TRBV5-5 to TRBJ2-1, with TRBD2 matching 8 bases. This CDR3 spans 15 amino acids. CDR1 and CDR2 from the germline V gene are SGHKS and YYEKEE (reference sequence). J gave up 5 bases and V 6 bases, and 10 bases lay outside the gene matches. This CDR3 is CASILERGPNNEQFF. In DNA form, the CDR3 reads TGTGCCAGCATCTTAGAGCGGGGGCCTAACAATGAGCAGTTCTTC.

This rearrangement joins TRBV12-5 to TRBJ2-6; D uncertain. Per germline, CDR1 LGHNT and CDR2 FRNRAP. Trimming shortened V by 6 bases and J by 0 bases, and 3 bases separated the two germline ends. The CDR3 contains 13 residues. Written as DNA, the CDR3 is TGTGCTAGTGGGTACTCTGGGGCCAACGTCCTGACTTTC. Its protein is CASGYSGANVLTF.

A remark on this clonotype: It may be a read error: a sequence one base away is much more abundant. The chain joins TRBV5-1 to TRBJ2-1; 7 positions agree with TRBD2. With 2 bases clipped from V and 8 bases from J, the junction kept 10 bases outside the gene matches. Germline V gene data show CDR1 as SGHRS and CDR2 as YFSETQ. CDR3 length equals 15 residues. In DNA form, the CDR3 reads TGCGCCAGCAGCTTCCAGTGGGGGGGTCGTGATGAGCAGTTCTTC. Amino acids: CASSFQWGGRDEQFF.

This clonotype has more than one count but fewer than ten. This rearrangement joins TRBV21-1 to TRBJ2-7; the D call of TRBD1 is as the table states it, not checked on the DNA. TRBV21-1 is flagged as a pseudogene. There are 15 residues in the CDR3. In DNA form, the CDR3 reads TGTGCCAGCAGCAAAGCGCCGGGGCAGGGAAAGGAGCAGTACTTC. The encoded protein is CASSKAPGQGKEQYF.

This clonotype was picked up many times. The rearrangement links TRBV29-1 to TRBJ2-4; 10 bases fit TRBD2. The J segment lost 0 bases and the V segment lost 8 bases, leaving 4 bases of the junction unmatched. CDR3 size: 14 residues. The germline V gene encodes CDR1 SQVTM and CDR2 ANQGSEA. The CDR3 region has the DNA TGCAGCACTTTAGCGGGGGGAGCCAAAAACATTCAGTACTTC. It translates to CSTLAGGAKNIQYF.

At least ten counts were recorded for this clonotype. The gene calls are TRBV29-1 and TRBJ2-2; the D gene is possibly TRBD2 (5 bases). The CDR3 totals 12 residues. The V gene's germline CDR1 is SQVTM and CDR2 ANQGSEA. The V end was cut by 7 bases, the J end by 4 bases, with 10 bases between. The CDR3 protein is CSGQAGTGELFF. The CDR3 DNA reads TGCAGCGGTCAGGCGGGCACCGGGGAGCTGTTTTTT.

The chain couples TRBV3-1 to TRBJ2-1, with 7 bases that match TRBD2. With 9 bases clipped from V and 0 bases from J, the junction kept 8 bases outside the gene matches. Germline CDR1 reads LGHDT; CDR2 reads YNNKEL (reference sequence). The CDR3 runs 15 residues. CDR3 region: CARDLAAGSYNEQFF. For the CDR3, the DNA is TGTGCCAGGGATCTAGCGGCCGGCTCCTACAATGAGCAGTTCTTC.

The chain employs TRBV12-3 or TRBV12-4 and TRBJ1-5, with a tentative D call TRBD1 (6 bases). The V end lost 2 bases, the J end lost 6 bases, and 8 bases lay between the germline ends. There are 13 residues in the CDR3. The CDR3 bases are TGTGCCAGCAGTTTAAGGGGGATTCAGCCCCAGCATTTT. This translates into CASSLRGIQPQHF.

V and J are TRBV18 and TRBJ2-2; perhaps TRBD1 as D (6 bases). The V end was cut by 6 bases, the J end by 2 bases, with 10 bases between. This CDR3 is 14 amino acids long. Germline CDR1 and CDR2: KGHSH and LQKENI. DNA of the CDR3: TGTGCCAGCTCTCGACAGGATAACACCGGGGAGCTGTTTTTT. This encodes CASSRQDNTGELFF.

This clonotype was observed a few times. The rearrangement links TRBV20-1 to TRBJ2-1, with 8 bases lining up with TRBD2. Germline V gene sequence: CDR1 DFQATT, CDR2 SNEGSKA (reference sequence). This CDR3 comprises 15 residues. V lost 3 bases, J lost 2 bases, and 6 bases stayed unmatched. The CDR3 is CSASPNGGAYNEQFF. The CDR3 nucleotides read TGCAGTGCTAGCCCCAACGGGGGGGCCTACAATGAGCAGTTCTTC.

This clonotype has only a few counts. The junction departs from germline at one end; a sequencing error may be responsible. V usage is TRBV6-1 and J usage is TRBJ1-4; D uncertain. The CDR3 covers 14 residues. Germline CDR1 is MNHNS and CDR2 is SASEGT. The CDR3 region is CASSPDGLNGKLFF. The CDR3 bases are TGTGCCAGCAGCCCCGACGGACTGAATGGAAAACTGTTTTTT.

The table lists this clonotype with many counts. The chain joins TRBV29-1 to TRBJ2-3; a possible D gene is TRBD1 (5 bases). V lost 0 bases and J 10 bases, leaving 23 bases between the germline ends. This CDR3 contains 16 residues. The germline gives CDR1 SQVTM, CDR2 ANQGSEA. The CDR3 here is CSVEEGAGKSLRAQYF. DNA for the CDR3: TGCAGCGTTGAAGAAGGTGCAGGGAAGTCATTAAGGGCGCAGTATTTT.

Ten or more counts support this clonotype. V is TRBV5-1 and J is TRBJ2-2; 7 bases fit TRBD2. V was clipped by 1 base and J by 3 bases; unmatched bases: 3. CDR3 size: 15 residues. Germline V gene sequence: CDR1 SGHRS, CDR2 YFSETQ. The CDR3 sequence: CASSLRSGDTGELFF. The CDR3 bases are TGCGCCAGCAGCTTGCGAAGCGGGGACACCGGGGAGCTGTTTTTT. The full variable domain, with the rest looked up from reference TRBV5-1 and TRBJ2-2, is KAGVTQTPRYLIKTRGQQVTLSCSPISGHRSVSWYQQTPGQGLQFLFEYFSETQRNKGNFPGRFSGRQFSNSRSEMNVSTLELGDSALYLCASSLRSGDTGELFFGEGSRLTVL.

This clonotype was observed a handful of times. CDR3 residues: CASSPGLAGAKYQETQYF. The CDR3 DNA reads TGTGCCAGCAGCCCGGGACTAGCGGGGGCTAAGTACCAAGAGACCCAGTACTTC. This sequence joins TRBV11-2 and TRBJ2-5; TRBD2 matches at 14 bases. The CDR3 spans 18 residues. Germline V gene sequence: CDR1 SGHAT, CDR2 FQNNGV. The trim removed 5 bases at V and 0 bases at J, leaving 8 bases unmatched.

V and J are TRBV18 and TRBJ2-1; D remains unclear. CDR3 length: 14 amino acids. V was cut by 3 bases and J by 4 bases, with 10 bases left in between. The germline V gene encodes CDR1 KGHSH and CDR2 LQKENI. CDR3 nucleotides: TGTGCCAGCTCACCGGGTCAGATTTACAATGAGCAGTTCTTC. Its translation: CASSPGQIYNEQFF.

A few counts support this clonotype. The V call is TRBV4-2, the J call TRBJ2-5; D perhaps matches TRBD1 (5 bases). The CDR3 totals 16 residues. V gave up 0 bases and J gave up 5 bases, with 16 bases separating them. Germline CDR1 LGHNA, CDR2 YNFKEQ. For the CDR3, the DNA is TGTGCCAGCAGCCAAGACTTTTTGGGGCAGGCGGAGACCCAGTACTTC. Protein sequence: CASSQDFLGQAETQYF.

This clonotype turned up a few times. The chain links TRBV7-3 to TRBJ2-3, with D tentatively TRBD1 or TRBD2 (6 bases each). The germline gives CDR1 SGHTA, CDR2 FQGTGA. The CDR3 sequence is 17 residues long. With 1 base removed from V and 0 bases from J, the gap between germline ends came to 14 bases. The CDR3 sequence: CASSLMGAGGSTDTQYF. The CDR3 DNA reads TGTGCCAGCAGCTTAATGGGTGCCGGGGGCAGCACAGATACGCAGTATTTT.

This clonotype has more than one count but fewer than ten. The chain has TRBV5-5 and TRBJ2-3; unclear D gene. The CDR3 covers 17 residues. Trimming removed 0 bases at V and 5 bases at J, with 19 bases between. Germline CDR1 reads SGHKS; CDR2 reads YYEKEE (reference sequence). The chain's CDR3 is CASSLALGNANRDTQYF. CDR3 in DNA: TGTGCCAGCAGCTTGGCGCTGGGAAACGCCAATCGAGATACGCAGTATTTT. The complete variable domain, with remaining parts taken from reference TRBV5-5 and TRBJ2-3, reads DAGVTQSPTHLIKTRGQQVTLRCSPISGHKSVSWYQQVLGQGPQFIFQYYEKEERGRGNFPDRFSARQFPNYSSELNVNALLLGDSALYLCASSLALGNANRDTQYFGPGTRLTVL.

The chain has TRBV18 and TRBJ2-1; 10 nucleotides match TRBD2. Germline V lookup: CDR1 KGHSH, CDR2 LQKENI. Trimming at V came to 4 bases and at J to 0 bases, leaving 12 bases not matched to a gene. This CDR3 contains 19 residues. CDR3 DNA sequence: TGTGCCAGCTCACTTTCGGTAGCGGGGGGCCTGAGCTCCTACAATGAGCAGTTCTTC. Amino acids: CASSLSVAGGLSSYNEQFF.

This clonotype was observed many times. The chain is built from TRBV5-1 and TRBJ2-2; D remains unclear. Germline lookup yields CDR1 SGHRS and CDR2 YFSETQ. Trimming cost V 1 base and J 6 bases, with 13 bases left between them. The CDR3 has 15 residues. The CDR3 DNA is TGCGCCAGCAGCTTGAACAGAGGAAGCGCCGGGGAGCTGTTTTTT. This gives the protein CASSLNRGSAGELFF.

The chain uses TRBV29-1 and TRBJ2-7, with D unresolved. Germline CDR1 reads SQVTM; CDR2 reads ANQGSEA. V lost 4 bases and J 2 bases, leaving 9 bases between the germline ends. There are 12 residues in the CDR3. The chain's CDR3 is CSVGNSPYEQYF. The CDR3 region has the DNA TGCAGCGTTGGAAACAGCCCCTACGAGCAGTACTTC.